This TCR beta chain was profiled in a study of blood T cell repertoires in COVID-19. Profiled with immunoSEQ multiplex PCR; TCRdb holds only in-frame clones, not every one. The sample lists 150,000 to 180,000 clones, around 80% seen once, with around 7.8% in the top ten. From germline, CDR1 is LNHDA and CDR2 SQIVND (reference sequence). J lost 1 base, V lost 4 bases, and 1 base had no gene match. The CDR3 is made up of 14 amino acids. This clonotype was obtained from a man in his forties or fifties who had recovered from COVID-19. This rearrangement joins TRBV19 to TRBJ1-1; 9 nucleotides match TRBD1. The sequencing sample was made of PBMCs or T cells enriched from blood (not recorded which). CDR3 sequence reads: CASSTGQGNTEAFF. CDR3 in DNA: TGTGCCAGTAGTACGGGACAGGGGAACACTGAAGCTTTCTTT.